The 8 T cell receptor beta chains given below trace back to one sample, sequenced in a study of shared clonotypes between healthy human individuals. The protocol was immunoSEQ multiplex PCR, while the TCRdb copy is restricted to in-frame clones and leaves out a portion. In the table there are a few million clones, 93% of which are singletons. Sequencing input: naive CD4+ T cells from PBMCs. Described subset: CD45RA+ positively selected. The receptors here all came from a man aged 18-30 years in good health. Some clones in this sample may be carry-over from other donors' samples.

This clone has only one observation. CDR3 bases: TGTGCCAGCAGCCAAGGAAGAAGCCTTCAGGGCAATGAGCAGTTCTTC. Its translation is CASSQGRSLQGNEQFF. The chain joins TRBV4-2 to TRBJ2-1, with D perhaps matching TRBD1 (5 bases). The V gene lost 1 base and the J gene lost 6 bases, with 16 bases spanning the gap. The germline V gene encodes CDR1 LGHNA and CDR2 YNFKEQ. CDR3 length: 16 residues.

The V and J genes are TRBV5-5 and TRBJ1-2; 8 nucleotides align to TRBD1. This CDR3 is 18 amino acids long. Germline V gives CDR1 SGHKS, CDR2 YYEKEE (reference sequence). V lost 4 bases to trimming and J lost 2 bases; unmatched junction nucleotides: 16. The CDR3 DNA is TGTGCCAGCAGCCTTACGCCGAGACAGGGGCCGATCAACTATGGCTACACCTTC. Translated: CASSLTPRQGPINYGYTF.

With regard to this clone: At the DNA level, this CDR3 is encoded by other sequences in the same sample as well. V is TRBV2 and J is TRBJ1-5; 7 nucleotides line up with TRBD1. The CDR3 contains 14 residues. CDR1 and CDR2 from the germline V gene are SNHLY and FYNNEI. V shed 7 bases, J shed 4 bases, and the junction held 7 bases outside the gene matches. The CDR3 DNA reads TGTGCCAGCAACATGGGACAGTCAAATCAGCCCCAGCATTTT. Its protein is CASNMGQSNQPQHF.

V is TRBV14 and J is TRBJ1-5; 12 bases line up with TRBD1. Germline CDR1 and CDR2: SGHDN and FVKESK. CDR3 length: 17 residues. V gave up 1 base and J gave up 4 bases; unmatched junction bases: 5. The CDR3 is CASSQGGGQGANQPQHF. The CDR3, as DNA: TGTGCCAGCAGCCAAGGTGGGGGACAGGGGGCAAATCAGCCCCAGCATTTT.

This chain joins TRBV5-8 and TRBJ1-2, with 7 bases identical to TRBD1. V lost 4 bases, J lost 6 bases, and 6 bases stayed unmatched. Germline V gene sequence: CDR1 SGHTS, CDR2 YDEGEE. The CDR3 is made up of 13 amino acids. In DNA, the CDR3 is TGTGCCAGCAGCCCAACAGGGGCGGATGGCTACACCTTC. It encodes CASSPTGADGYTF.

In nucleotides, the CDR3 is TGTGCCAGTAGTATAGATCTGTCGCAGTTGGCCCAGCATTTT. Translated: CASSIDLSQLAQHF. V gene TRBV19 combines with J gene TRBJ1-5, with D unresolved. The CDR3 has 14 residues. Trimming took 0 bases from V and 11 from J, leaving 14 bases between them. CDR1 is LNHDA and CDR2 is SQIVND in the germline V gene (reference sequence).

This clone has a single count. This rearrangement joins TRBV6-1 to TRBJ2-1; no clear D gene. Germline assignment: CDR1 MNHNS and CDR2 SASEGT. This CDR3 is 12 amino acids long. Trimming stripped 6 bases from V and 8 bases from J, with 11 bases between. The CDR3 loop is CASSLGHYEQFF. Written as DNA, the CDR3 is TGTGCCAGCAGCCTAGGCCACTATGAGCAGTTCTTC.

In this sample, this clone turned up once. The chain uses TRBV12-5 and TRBJ2-7; unclear D gene. There are 12 residues in the CDR3. Between the trimmed V and J ends, which lost 2 bases and 2 bases, there was a span of 4 bases. CDR1 LGHNT and CDR2 FRNRAP come from the germline V gene. The CDR3 protein is CASGLLAYEQYF. In DNA form, the CDR3 reads TGTGCTAGTGGTTTGCTCGCCTACGAGCAGTACTTC.